This entry features one TCR beta chain sequence. Its target antigen remains unknown. Within one base of it there is no much larger clone, and no base qualities were kept. The record originates from a study of tumor-infiltrating lymphocytes in primary liver carcinoma (TCRdb year 2017). Regarding the study in general: Of the five patients, three men and two women aged 30 to 69 years, four had hepatocellular carcinoma and one had combined HCC and intrahepatic cholangiocarcinoma. Each sample produced about 3.65 to 7.5 million productive TCRbeta reads, and read depth showed no significant difference between tissue types. The study combined TCRbeta repertoire sequencing, expression microarrays and whole-exome sequencing across five regions of each liver tumor, with adjacent normal tissue and blood. A total of some 35 specimens from 5 patients went through TCRbeta repertoire sequencing, namely 25 tumor regions, 5 adjacent noncancerous liver tissues and 5 peripheral blood samples. Agilent mRNA microarray profiling was performed on the roughly 25 tumor region samples to relate TCRbeta repertoire diversity to the local molecular phenotype. High reproducibility was observed for the technical replicate repertoires, with mean shared-clone rates roughly 0.92 and correlation coefficients above 0.95. The five patients had tumors of stage T1-T3 N0M0, with maximum diameters ranging from about 4 to 11 cm.

From the cysteine up to the phenylalanine, the CDR3 has a length of 13 residues. The only DNA kept is the CDR3, 39 bases in frame from the first base. Here V drops 5 bases and J drops 7 bases, and the junction holds 4 bases not matched to any gene. Sequences SGHTA (CDR1) and FQGNSA (CDR2) are obtained from the germline V gene. Total RNA and DNA were co-extracted without cell sorting from around 20-30 mg of bulk tissue using the AllPrep DNA/RNA mini kit. Between late 2015 and early 2016, roughly 5 patients in China with histopathologically diagnosed primary liver carcinoma had their tumors surgically resected. Chronic HBV infection was present in the patients, and the patients were treatment-naive at sampling. Five spatially separated regions were sampled from each tumor: the superior, inferior, left-lateral and right-lateral poles, plus the tumor centre. More than 85% viable tumor cells were found by histology in every tumor sample. Each fresh piece of tumor and adjacent tissue was cut in two, with one half stored in RNAlater at -80 degrees C and the other half sent for histology.

The paper's findings and limits, for the study overall: Only roughly 7-24% of top clones appeared in all five regions of a tumor, which suggests that tumor-infiltrating T cells are spatially heterogeneous. The study included only a few patients, and the authors note findings should be validated in a larger study. Compared with blood, tumors had a significantly larger share of the repertoire taken up by the top 250 clones (p = 0.039). Only the TCR beta chain was sequenced, which likely underestimates true repertoire diversity because unpaired alpha chains were not captured. Consistent with antigen-driven expansion, pairs of tumor regions showed higher repertoire overlap (mean approximately 35%) than either tumor-adjacent pairs (roughly 17%) or tumor-blood pairs (roughly 14%). Since the samples were bulk and unsorted, there was no way to compare CD4+ and CD8+ T cell repertoires.

TCRbeta-specific cDNA was reverse-transcribed from approximately 0.5 ug total RNA using a constant-region primer and ProtoScript II reverse transcriptase. Three nested multiplex PCR rounds, following a slightly modified ARM-PCR procedure, were used to build the TCRbeta libraries. The first two PCR rounds used multiplex TRBV1-TRBV30 forward primers with a Cbeta reverse primer, each for 10 cycles. Sample barcodes and Illumina adapters were attached in a final 25-cycle PCR using Deep VentR polymerase. Before sequencing, amplicons of 200-500 bp were gel-purified using a QIAquick gel extraction kit. TCRbeta amplicons were sequenced on an Illumina HiSeq 2500 with 250-bp paired-end reads. For the original study's pipeline: Quality trimming of reads was performed with Trimmomatic v0.33, and paired reads were merged with FLASH v1.2.11 so that full CDR3 sequences could be recovered. V, D and J germline segments were assigned to the rearranged TCRbeta sequences by MiGEC v1.2.1b. Clonotype statistics and Shannon-Wiener diversity indices were calculated with VDJtools v1.0.0. Except for diversity analysis, only each sample's 250 most abundant clonotypes were used in subsequent analyses to reduce sampling bias. TCRdb applied fastp at Q25 and MiXCR to the public reads, then kept only in-frame beta chains. Under each unique CDR3 protein, matching rows form one entry showing the most common genes and DNA. TCRdb's processing, not the study's, gives the V and J calls here. Counted in this sample were 55,000 to 65,000 distinct CDR3 sequences; over 65% of them appeared once. The leading ten clones occupy about 56% of the sample.

The TCR comes from a man between 35 and 55 years old with primary liver carcinoma and hepatitis B virus infection. Specimen: liver tumor tissue from sampling region 2. This specimen's cell subset or site label, interpreted: tumor region T2, inferior pole. Here the chain combines TRBV7-2 and TRBJ1-5, with 8 bases aligning to TRBD1. The DNA sequence reads TGTGCCAGCAGCGGACAGGGTTCGCAGCCCCAGCATTTT. This yields the protein CASSGQGSQPQHF.